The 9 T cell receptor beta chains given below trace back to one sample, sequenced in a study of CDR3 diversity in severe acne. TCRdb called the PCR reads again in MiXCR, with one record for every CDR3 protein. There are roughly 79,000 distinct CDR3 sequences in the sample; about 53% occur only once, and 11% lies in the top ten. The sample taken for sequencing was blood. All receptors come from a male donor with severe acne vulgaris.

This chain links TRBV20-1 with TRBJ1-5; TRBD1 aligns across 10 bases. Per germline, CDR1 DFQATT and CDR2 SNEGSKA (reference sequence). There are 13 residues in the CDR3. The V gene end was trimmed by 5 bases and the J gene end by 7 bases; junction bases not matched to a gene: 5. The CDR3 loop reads CSAPGQGRQPQHF. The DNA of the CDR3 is TGCAGTGCTCCGGGACAGGGGCGCCAGCCCCAGCATTTT.

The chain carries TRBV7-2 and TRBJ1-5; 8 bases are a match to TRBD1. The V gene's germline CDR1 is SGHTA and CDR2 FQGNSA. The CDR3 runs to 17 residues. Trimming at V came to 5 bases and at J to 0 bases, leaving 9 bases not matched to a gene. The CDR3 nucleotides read TGTGCCAGCAGCATTGCCGGGACAGGCTATAGCAATCAGCCCCAGCATTTT. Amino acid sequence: CASSIAGTGYSNQPQHF.

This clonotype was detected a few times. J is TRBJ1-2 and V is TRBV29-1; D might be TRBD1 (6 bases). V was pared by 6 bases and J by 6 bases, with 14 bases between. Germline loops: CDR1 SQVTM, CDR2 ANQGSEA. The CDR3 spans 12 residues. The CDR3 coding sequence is TGCAGCGTCGTGACAGGTCTAGATGGCTACACCTTC. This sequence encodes CSVVTGLDGYTF.

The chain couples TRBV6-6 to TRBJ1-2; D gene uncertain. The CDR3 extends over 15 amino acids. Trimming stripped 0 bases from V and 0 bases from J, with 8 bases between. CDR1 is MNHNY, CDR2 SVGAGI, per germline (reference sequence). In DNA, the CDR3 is TGTGCCAGCAGTTACTCGTTAGGGCCTAACTATGGCTACACCTTC. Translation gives CASSYSLGPNYGYTF.

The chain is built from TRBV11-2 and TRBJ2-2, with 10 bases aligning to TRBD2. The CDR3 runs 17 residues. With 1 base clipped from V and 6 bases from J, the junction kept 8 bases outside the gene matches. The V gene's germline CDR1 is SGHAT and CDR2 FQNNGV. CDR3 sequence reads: CASSLAGTSVFPGELFF. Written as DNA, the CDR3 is TGTGCCAGCAGCTTAGCCGGGACTAGCGTGTTTCCCGGGGAGCTGTTTTTT.

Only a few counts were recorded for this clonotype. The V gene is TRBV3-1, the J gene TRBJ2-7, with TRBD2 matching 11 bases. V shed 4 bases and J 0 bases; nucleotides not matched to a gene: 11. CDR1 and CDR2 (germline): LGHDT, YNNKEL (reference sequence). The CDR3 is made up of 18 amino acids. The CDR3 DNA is TGTGCCAGCAGCCGACAACCGGGACTAGCGGAGAGCTCCTACGAGCAGTACTTC. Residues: CASSRQPGLAESSYEQYF.

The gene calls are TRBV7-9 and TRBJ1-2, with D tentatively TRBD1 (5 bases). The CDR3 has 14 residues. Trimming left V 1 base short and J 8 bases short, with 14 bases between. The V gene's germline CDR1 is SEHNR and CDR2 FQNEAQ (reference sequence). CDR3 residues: CASSLVSWGSGYTF. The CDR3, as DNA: TGTGCCAGCAGCTTAGTATCCTGGGGGTCGGGCTACACCTTC.

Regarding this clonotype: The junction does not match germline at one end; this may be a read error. In DNA form, the CDR3 reads TGTGCCAGTAGCCTCGAACAGGGGAACGCCGGGGAGCTGTTTTTT. Its translation is CASSLEQGNAGELFF. This rearrangement joins TRBV19 to TRBJ2-2; 7 positions match TRBD1. The CDR3 has 15 residues. Germline lookup yields CDR1 LNHDA and CDR2 SQIVND (reference sequence).

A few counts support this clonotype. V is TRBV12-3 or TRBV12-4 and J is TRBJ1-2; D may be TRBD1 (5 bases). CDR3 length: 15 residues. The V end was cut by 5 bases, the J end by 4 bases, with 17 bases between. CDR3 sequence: CASSPTLTAFYGYTF. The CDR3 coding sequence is TGTGCCAGCAGTCCCACACTGACAGCATTCTATGGCTACACCTTC.